This T cell receptor (beta chain) derives from a study of T cell changes during pregnancy in multiple sclerosis. TCRdb's table, derived via immunoSEQ multiplex PCR, lists solely in-frame clones and lacks some. The sample has 50,000 to 70,000 clones, more than 90% seen once. The CDR3 loop spans 16 amino acids. The germline CDR1 and CDR2 sequences are LNHDA and SQIVND (reference sequence). The V segment lost 7 bases and the J segment 7 bases; nucleotides outside the gene matches: 14. V usage is TRBV19 and J usage is TRBJ1-5; 9 nucleotides match TRBD1. The sequencing used peripheral blood, collected in the second trimester of pregnancy. This TCR derives from a female donor with multiple sclerosis, enrolled in a pregnancy study. The CDR3 bases are TGTGCCAGTACCCCTAACCACAGGGGGCGAGGACAGCCCCAGCATTTT. Encoded protein: CASTPNHRGRGQPQHF.